The 32 T cell receptor beta chains below all came from one sample that was sequenced in a study of human T cells and chemical hapten exposure. Time point given: patch test 2, 6 weeks after DPC sensitization. The treatment denotes: therapeutic diphenylcyclopropenone sensitization with weekly scalp DPC. MiXCR was run by TCRdb on the RACE reads, yielding one entry per CDR3 protein. The sample includes 95,000 or so distinct CDR3 sequences, approximately 10% of them seen just once. The sample here was whole blood, taken in connection with sensitization to the hapten diphenylcyclopropenone (DPC). The receptors derive from a woman aged 40 to 50 with alopecia areata. Some clones in this sample may be carry-over from other donors' samples.

The J gene is TRBJ1-2, the V gene TRBV20-1; possible D gene TRBD1, 5 bases. V was cut by 0 bases and J by 8 bases, with 13 bases left in between. This CDR3 spans 13 amino acids. Germline CDR1 DFQATT, CDR2 SNEGSKA (reference sequence). CDR3 coding DNA: TGCAGTGCTAGAGAGGAGGGGCTACGGGGCTACACCTTC. It codes for CSAREEGLRGYTF.

The chain is built from TRBV15 and TRBJ2-5, with TRBD2 as a possible D gene (6 bases). Germline V gene sequence: CDR1 LNHNV, CDR2 YYDKDF (reference sequence). Between the trimmed V and J ends, which lost 3 bases and 5 bases, there was a span of 19 bases. The CDR3 sequence is 16 residues long. DNA of the CDR3: TGTGCCACCAGCAGGTCTCAGGACCCAGGAGGGGAGACCCAGTACTTC. It specifies CATSRSQDPGGETQYF.

V and J are TRBV7-2 and TRBJ2-1, with 14 bases that match TRBD2. Germline V gene data show CDR1 as SGHTA and CDR2 as FQGNSA. CDR3 size: 17 residues. V dropped 4 bases and J dropped 10; count of bases not matched to a gene: 12. CDR3: CASSSLPGLAGVAEQFF. The DNA for the CDR3 is TGTGCCAGCAGCTCACTTCCGGGACTAGCGGGAGTCGCGGAGCAGTTCTTC. The full variable domain, with the rest looked up from reference TRBV7-2 and TRBJ2-1, is GAGVSQSPSNKVTEKGKDVELRCDPISGHTALYWYRQSLGQGLEFLIYFQGNSAPDKSGLPSDRFSAERTGGSVSTLTIQRTQQEDSAVYLCASSSLPGLAGVAEQFFGPGTRLTVL.

This clonotype was found a few times. The chain employs TRBV9 and TRBJ2-5; a possible D gene is TRBD2 (6 bases). The CDR3 totals 15 residues. CDR1 is SGDLS and CDR2 is YYNGEE in the germline V gene. V was clipped by 4 bases and J by 2 bases, with 15 bases between them. The CDR3 loop is CASSYSGRPQETQYF. For the CDR3, the DNA is TGTGCCAGCAGCTATAGCGGCCGGCCGCAAGAGACCCAGTACTTC.

CDR3 sequence (DNA): TGTGCCAGCAGCGCCGGACCAGCCAAAGAGACCCAGTACTTC. Amino acids: CASSAGPAKETQYF. The chain joins TRBV11-3 to TRBJ2-5, with unresolved D. Trimming stripped 5 bases from V and 3 bases from J, with 13 bases between. This CDR3 spans 14 amino acids. CDR1 and CDR2 (germline): SGHNT, YENEEA. The full variable domain, completed using reference TRBV11-3 and TRBJ2-5, is EAGVVQSPRYKIIEKKQPVAFWCNPISGHNTLYWYLQNLGQGPELLIRYENEEAVDDSQLPKDRFSAERLKGVDSTLKIQPAELGDSAVYLCASSAGPAKETQYFGPGTRLLVL.

This sequence joins TRBV30 and TRBJ2-7, with 9 bases fitting TRBD1. The V gene's germline CDR1 is GTSNPN and CDR2 SVGIG (reference sequence). V lost 1 base, J lost 5 bases, and 6 bases stayed unmatched. The CDR3 spans 14 residues. CDR3: CAWSGVGQGNEQYF. CDR3 DNA: TGTGCCTGGAGTGGGGTGGGACAGGGTAACGAGCAGTACTTC.

This chain joins TRBV19 and TRBJ2-3; D may match TRBD1 or TRBD2 (5 bases each). The germline V gene has CDR1 LNHDA and CDR2 SQIVND (reference sequence). V shed 2 bases and J shed 5 bases, with 17 bases lying between them. The CDR3 has 16 residues. CDR3 residues: CASSIFGTLLGDTQYF. CDR3 nucleotides: TGTGCCAGTAGTATATTCGGGACCCTGCTGGGAGATACGCAGTATTTT.

The V call is TRBV5-1, the J call TRBJ2-1; D unclear. CDR1 and CDR2 (germline): SGHRS, YFSETQ. Trimming removed 5 bases at V and 2 bases at J, with 11 bases between. The CDR3 length is 14 residues. The DNA for the CDR3 is TGCGCCAGCAGTCACGGGTCTCCCTACAATGAGCAGTTCTTC. Encoded protein: CASSHGSPYNEQFF.

In its sample, this clonotype was seen many times. The chain uses TRBV5-4 and TRBJ2-5; perhaps TRBD1 as D (6 bases). The CDR3 totals 15 residues. Germline V gene lookup returns CDR1 SGHNT and CDR2 YYREEE (reference sequence). V lost 2 bases, J lost 4 bases, and 15 bases lay in between. DNA of the CDR3: TGTGCCAGCAGCTTTTCGATGGGACAAGGAGAGACCCAGTACTTC. Its protein product is CASSFSMGQGETQYF.

The CDR3 DNA is TGTGCCAGCAGTCTAAGGGGAACAGGGCTCCTTAACTATGGCTACACCTTC. Amino acids: CASSLRGTGLLNYGYTF. V usage is TRBV6-5 and J usage is TRBJ1-2, with TRBD1 as a possible D gene (6 bases). CDR1 is MNHEY and CDR2 is SVGAGI in the germline V gene. V was pared by 5 bases and J by 1 base, with 20 bases between. This CDR3 has 17 amino acids.

This clonotype was detected ten times or more. The CDR3 DNA reads as TGCAGTGCTAGAGTGGGGAGCACTGAAGCTTTCTTT. Encoded protein: CSARVGSTEAFF. The chain links TRBV20-1 to TRBJ1-1; D is uncertain. Germline lookup yields CDR1 DFQATT and CDR2 SNEGSKA (reference sequence). Deletions cut 1 base from V and 4 bases from J, with 7 bases between. The CDR3 sequence is 12 residues long.

A few counts support this clonotype. The chain joins TRBV30 to TRBJ2-5; TRBD1 aligns across 10 bases. CDR3 length equals 14 residues. Unmatched junction bases numbered 5, after V lost 1 base and J lost 6 bases. The germline V gene encodes CDR1 GTSNPN and CDR2 SVGIG (reference sequence). The CDR3 is CAWSDGGQGQTQYF. The CDR3 coding sequence is TGTGCCTGGAGTGACGGGGGACAGGGGCAGACCCAGTACTTC.

The V and J genes are TRBV4-3 and TRBJ1-2, with D possibly TRBD1 on 5 matching bases. V lost 0 bases, J lost 3 bases, and 14 bases lay in between. Germline V gene data show CDR1 as LGHNA and CDR2 as YSLEER. The CDR3 is 16 residues long. This CDR3 is CASSQDRGGAYYGYTF. The CDR3 nucleotides read TGCGCCAGCAGCCAAGATAGGGGCGGAGCCTACTATGGCTACACCTTC.

V and J are TRBV19 and TRBJ2-7, with TRBD1 as a possible D gene (5 bases). Germline V lookup: CDR1 LNHDA, CDR2 SQIVND (reference sequence). This CDR3 has 13 amino acids. The V end was cut by 8 bases, the J end by 6 bases, with 17 bases between. The chain's CDR3 is CASSSMQGGEQYF. DNA of the CDR3: TGTGCCAGTTCCAGCATGCAGGGCGGCGAGCAGTACTTC.

This clonotype came up many times. This chain uses TRBV7-2 with TRBJ1-1; no reliable D call. Trimming removed 5 bases at V and 0 bases at J, with 16 bases between. This CDR3 has 16 residues. CDR1 is SGHTA, CDR2 FQGNSA, per germline. The CDR3 loop reads CASSQDAPVVNTEAFF. The CDR3 DNA is TGTGCCAGCAGCCAGGACGCCCCAGTGGTGAACACTGAAGCTTTCTTT.

This chain links TRBV25-1 with TRBJ1-3; D gene uncertain. Trimming cost V 4 bases and J 0 bases, with 13 bases left between them. Germline V lookup: CDR1 MGHDK, CDR2 SYGVNS. This CDR3 contains 16 residues. CDR3 loop: CASSGIGVLSGNTIYF. The CDR3 nucleotides are TGTGCCAGCAGTGGGATCGGGGTCCTCTCTGGAAACACCATATATTTT.

Note on this clonotype: The conserved phenylalanine or tryptophan normally closing the CDR3 is absent here, so this likely arose from a read error. The chain carries TRBV5-1 and TRBJ2-7, with D perhaps TRBD2 (6 bases). The CDR3 sequence is 13 residues long. Germline V gives CDR1 SGHRS, CDR2 YFSETQ. The DNA for the CDR3 is TGCGCCAGCAGATTGGACGGGGGCTACGAGCAGTACTCC. Translating gives CASRLDGGYEQYS.

Many counts were recorded for this clonotype. CDR3 in DNA: TGCAGTGCTGGGGACTACGAGCAGTACTTC. Translated: CSAGDYEQYF. The V and J genes are TRBV20-1 and TRBJ2-7; unclear D gene. This CDR3 is 10 amino acids long. V lost 5 bases and J 3 bases, leaving 5 bases between the germline ends. Germline V gene sequence: CDR1 DFQATT, CDR2 SNEGSKA (reference sequence).

The V and J genes are TRBV27 and TRBJ2-6, with D uncertain. V was clipped by 6 bases and J by 4 bases, with 13 bases between them. The CDR3 runs to 15 residues. CDR1 and CDR2 from the germline V gene are MNHEY and SMNVEV (reference sequence). DNA of the CDR3: TGTGCCAGCAGGGAATGGTCGAGAGGGGCCAACGTCCTGACTTTC. This codes for CASREWSRGANVLTF.

This clonotype was observed a handful of times. The chain employs TRBV12-3 or TRBV12-4 and TRBJ1-1, with D perhaps matching TRBD1 (6 bases). Trimming shortened V by 6 bases and J by 4 bases, and 15 bases separated the two germline ends. This CDR3 is built from 14 residues. The CDR3 DNA follows: TGTGCCAGCAGGCAACAGGGAACCCTCACTGAAGCTTTCTTT. Translation: CASRQQGTLTEAFF.

CDR3 in amino acids: CASRDEPLIYSNQPQHF. The DNA of the CDR3 is TGTGCCAGCCGGGACGAACCCTTAATTTATAGCAATCAGCCCCAGCATTTT. This sequence joins TRBV19 and TRBJ1-5; perhaps TRBD1 as D (5 bases). The CDR3 is 17 amino acids. V lost 9 bases and J 0 bases, leaving 21 bases between the germline ends. The germline CDR1 and CDR2 sequences are LNHDA and SQIVND (reference sequence).

The J gene is TRBJ1-5, the V gene TRBV4-3; no firm D call. Per the germline V gene, CDR1 is LGHNA and CDR2 is YSLEER. V was shortened by 0 bases and J by 4 bases, with 10 bases between the two germline ends. The CDR3 totals 15 residues. CDR3 in DNA: TGCGCCAGCAGCCAAGAATTTGACCCTAATCAGCCCCAGCATTTT. It translates to CASSQEFDPNQPQHF.

The rearrangement links TRBV29-1 to TRBJ1-1; D is undetermined. Trimming took off 5 bases at V and 1 base at J, with 14 bases between the two ends. Germline V gene lookup returns CDR1 SQVTM and CDR2 ANQGSEA. This CDR3 comprises 14 residues. The CDR3 sequence is CSVPNYPGNTEAFF. CDR3 DNA sequence: TGCAGCGTTCCCAACTACCCGGGGAACACTGAAGCTTTCTTT.

The rearrangement uses TRBV27 and TRBJ2-1, with 8 positions matching TRBD2. Germline CDR1 and CDR2: MNHEY and SMNVEV (reference sequence). The V and J ends lost 8 bases and 0 bases, in that order; junction bases with no gene match: 9. This CDR3 region has 16 residues. The CDR3: CASSGSGGPSYNEQFF. The DNA of the CDR3 is TGTGCCAGCTCCGGGTCGGGAGGGCCCTCCTACAATGAGCAGTTCTTC.

This clonotype was picked up a small number of times. The chain recombines TRBV6-2 or TRBV6-3 with TRBJ2-1; 10 bases line up with TRBD2. Germline V gene lookup returns CDR1 MNHEY and CDR2 SVGEGT. The trim removed 7 bases at V and 9 bases at J, leaving 12 bases unmatched. CDR3 length equals 15 residues. The CDR3 loop is CASTPQLAGTFEQFF. In DNA, the CDR3 is TGTGCCAGCACCCCCCAACTAGCGGGAACGTTTGAGCAGTTCTTC.

The chain employs TRBV20-1 and TRBJ2-7; D may be TRBD2 (5 bases). This CDR3 has 14 amino acids. Trimming shortened V by 5 bases and J by 7 bases, and 21 bases separated the two germline ends. The V gene's germline CDR1 is DFQATT and CDR2 SNEGSKA (reference sequence). The CDR3: CSAWEPGKQAEQYF. CDR3 sequence (DNA): TGCAGTGCTTGGGAGCCGGGCAAACAAGCGGAGCAGTACTTC.

V gene TRBV6-2 or TRBV6-3 combines with J gene TRBJ2-1; D remains ambiguous. Germline V gene lookup returns CDR1 MNHEY and CDR2 SVGEGT. The CDR3 runs 10 residues. With 8 bases removed from V and 9 bases from J, the gap between germline ends came to 8 bases. Here the CDR3 DNA reads TGTGCCAGCCGATCGGGTGAGCAGTTCTTC. Translated: CASRSGEQFF.

This clonotype was counted between two and nine times. The chain links TRBV20-1 to TRBJ2-5, with D unresolved. V was cut by 6 bases and J by 2 bases, with 19 bases left in between. The CDR3 covers 15 residues. The germline V gene encodes CDR1 DFQATT and CDR2 SNEGSKA (reference sequence). In DNA, the CDR3 is TGCAGTGCGATCTCCCCCCGCCAGACTCAAGAGACCCAGTACTTC. Amino acid sequence: CSAISPRQTQETQYF.

The J gene is TRBJ2-2, the V gene TRBV7-6; 12 bases agree with TRBD2. CDR1 and CDR2 from the germline V gene are SGHVS and FNYEAQ. V trimming: 5 bases; J trimming: 0 bases; junction bases outside the gene matches: 10. The CDR3 has 19 amino acids. The CDR3 region is CASSPTASGRAANTGELFF. In DNA form, the CDR3 reads TGTGCCAGCAGCCCAACGGCTAGCGGGAGGGCGGCGAACACCGGGGAGCTGTTTTTT. The full variable domain, rest sourced from reference TRBV7-6 and TRBJ2-2, is GAGVSQSPRYKVTKRGQDVALRCDPISGHVSLYWYRQALGQGPEFLTYFNYEAQQDKSGLPNDRFSAERPEGSISTLTIQRTEQRDSAMYRCASSPTASGRAANTGELFFGEGSRLTVL.

Many counts were recorded for this clonotype. V and J are TRBV6-2 or TRBV6-3 and TRBJ1-1; D ambiguous. Germline V CDR1 and CDR2: MNHEY, SVGEGT. The V and J ends lost 6 bases and 0 bases respectively, with 23 bases between them. The CDR3 sequence is 18 residues long. CDR3 amino acids: CASRTPPVRTKLNTEAFF. In DNA, the CDR3 is TGTGCCAGCAGAACACCCCCCGTCAGGACCAAACTGAACACTGAAGCTTTCTTT.

The chain joins TRBV11-1 to TRBJ1-1, with TRBD1 identical over 7 bases. The CDR3 is 12 amino acids. The V gene's germline CDR1 is SGHAT and CDR2 FQDESV (reference sequence). The junction had 5 bases not matched to a gene; V was cut back by 5 bases and J by 8 bases. Here the CDR3 DNA reads TGTGCCAGCAGCCCAACAGGGGCAGAAGCTTTCTTT. Translation: CASSPTGAEAFF.

This clonotype was recorded many times. The chain recombines TRBV20-1 with TRBJ2-7; D remains ambiguous. Germline V lookup: CDR1 DFQATT, CDR2 SNEGSKA (reference sequence). This CDR3 spans 11 amino acids. The ends were cut back, 1 base at V and 7 bases at J, with 8 bases in the middle. The CDR3 reads CSARVPREQYF. DNA for the CDR3: TGCAGTGCTAGAGTCCCCCGTGAGCAGTACTTC.